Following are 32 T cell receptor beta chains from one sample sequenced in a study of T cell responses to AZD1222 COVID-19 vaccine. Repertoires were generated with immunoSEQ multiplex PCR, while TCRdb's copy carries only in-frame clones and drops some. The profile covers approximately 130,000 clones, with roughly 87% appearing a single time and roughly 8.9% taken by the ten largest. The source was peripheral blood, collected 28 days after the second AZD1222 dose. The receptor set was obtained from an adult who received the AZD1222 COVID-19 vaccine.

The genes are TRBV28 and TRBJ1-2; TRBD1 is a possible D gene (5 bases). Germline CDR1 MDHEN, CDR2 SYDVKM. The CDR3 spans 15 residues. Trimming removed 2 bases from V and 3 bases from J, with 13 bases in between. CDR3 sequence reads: CASSLDGRGHYGYTF. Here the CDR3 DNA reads TGTGCCAGCAGTTTAGATGGAAGGGGCCACTATGGCTACACCTTC.

CDR3 nucleotides: TGTGCCAGCAGCTTGCAAGGGGGCGGTCAGCCCCAGCATTTT. As protein: CASSLQGGGQPQHF. The chain links TRBV5-4 to TRBJ1-5; TRBD1 matches 7 bases. With 1 base clipped from V and 6 bases from J, the junction kept 4 bases outside the gene matches. Germline V gives CDR1 SGHNT, CDR2 YYREEE (reference sequence). The CDR3 consists of 14 residues.

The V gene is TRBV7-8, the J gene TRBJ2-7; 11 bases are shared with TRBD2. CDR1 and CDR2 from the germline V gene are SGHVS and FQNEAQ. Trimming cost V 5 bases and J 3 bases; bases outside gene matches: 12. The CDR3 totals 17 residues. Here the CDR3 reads CASSAGTSGTGGYEQYF. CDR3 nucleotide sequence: TGTGCCAGCAGCGCCGGGACTAGCGGAACCGGGGGCTACGAGCAGTACTTC.

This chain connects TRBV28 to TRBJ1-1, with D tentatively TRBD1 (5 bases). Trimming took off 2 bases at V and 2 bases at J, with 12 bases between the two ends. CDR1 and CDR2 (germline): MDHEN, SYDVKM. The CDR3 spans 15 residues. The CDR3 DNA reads TGTGCCAGCAGTTTAGGGGGAACAAGAAACACTGAAGCTTTCTTT. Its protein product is CASSLGGTRNTEAFF.

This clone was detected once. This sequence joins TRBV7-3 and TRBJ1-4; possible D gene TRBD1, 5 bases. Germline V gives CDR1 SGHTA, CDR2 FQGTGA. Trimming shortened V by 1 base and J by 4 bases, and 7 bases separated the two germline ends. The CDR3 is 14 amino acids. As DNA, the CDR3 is TGTGCCAGCAGCTTAAGACAGTTTAATGAAAAACTGTTTTTT. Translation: CASSLRQFNEKLFF. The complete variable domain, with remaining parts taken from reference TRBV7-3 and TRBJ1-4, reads GAGVSQTPSNKVTEKGKYVELRCDPISGHTALYWYRQSLGQGPEFLIYFQGTGAADDSGLPNDRFFAVRPEGSVSTLKIQRTERGDSAVYLCASSLRQFNEKLFFGSGTQLSVL.

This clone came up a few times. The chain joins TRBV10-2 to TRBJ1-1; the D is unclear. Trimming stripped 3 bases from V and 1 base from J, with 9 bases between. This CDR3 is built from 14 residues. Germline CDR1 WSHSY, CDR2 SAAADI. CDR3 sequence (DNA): TGCGCCAGCAGTGACCCCTCAGGGAACACTGAAGCTTTCTTT. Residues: CASSDPSGNTEAFF.

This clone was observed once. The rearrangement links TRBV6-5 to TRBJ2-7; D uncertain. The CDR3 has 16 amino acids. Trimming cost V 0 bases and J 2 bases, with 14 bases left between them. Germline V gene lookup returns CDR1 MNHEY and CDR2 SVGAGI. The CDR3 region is CASSYSRTSPAYEQYF. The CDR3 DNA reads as TGTGCCAGCAGTTACTCGCGTACTTCCCCCGCCTACGAGCAGTACTTC.

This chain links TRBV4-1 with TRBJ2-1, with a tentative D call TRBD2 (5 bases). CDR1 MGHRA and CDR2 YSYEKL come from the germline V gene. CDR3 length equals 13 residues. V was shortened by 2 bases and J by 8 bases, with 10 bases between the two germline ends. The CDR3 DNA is TGCGCCAGCAGCCAATCGGCGAGGGATGAGCAGTTCTTC. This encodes CASSQSARDEQFF.

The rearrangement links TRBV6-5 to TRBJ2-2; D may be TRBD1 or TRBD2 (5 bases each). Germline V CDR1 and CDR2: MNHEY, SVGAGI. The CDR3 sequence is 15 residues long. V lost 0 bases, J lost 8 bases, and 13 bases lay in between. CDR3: CASSYSTSWGGELFF. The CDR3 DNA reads TGTGCCAGCAGTTACTCCACCTCTTGGGGGGGGGAGCTGTTTTTT.

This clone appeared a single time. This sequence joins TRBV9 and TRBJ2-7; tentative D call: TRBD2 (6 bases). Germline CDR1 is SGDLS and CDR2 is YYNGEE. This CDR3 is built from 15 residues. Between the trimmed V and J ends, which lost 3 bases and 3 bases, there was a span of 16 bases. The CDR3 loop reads CASSARGAKRYEQYF. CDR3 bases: TGTGCCAGCAGCGCCCGCGGGGCAAAGCGCTACGAGCAGTACTTC.

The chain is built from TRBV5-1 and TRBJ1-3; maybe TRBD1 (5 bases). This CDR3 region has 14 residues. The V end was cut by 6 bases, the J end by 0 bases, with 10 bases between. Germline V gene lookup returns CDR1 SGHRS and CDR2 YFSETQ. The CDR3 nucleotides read TGCGCCAGCAAAGGGGAGCACTCTGGAAACACCATATATTTT. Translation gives CASKGEHSGNTIYF. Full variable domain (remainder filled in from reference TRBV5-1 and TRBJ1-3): KAGVTQTPRYLIKTRGQQVTLSCSPISGHRSVSWYQQTPGQGLQFLFEYFSETQRNKGNFPGRFSGRQFSNSRSEMNVSTLELGDSALYLCASKGEHSGNTIYFGEGSWLTVV.

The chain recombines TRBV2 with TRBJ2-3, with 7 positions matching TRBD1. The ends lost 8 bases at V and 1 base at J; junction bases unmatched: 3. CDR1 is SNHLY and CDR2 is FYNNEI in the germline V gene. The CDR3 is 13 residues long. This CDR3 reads CASRDSRTDTQYF. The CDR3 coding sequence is TGTGCCAGCCGGGACAGCCGCACAGATACGCAGTATTTT.

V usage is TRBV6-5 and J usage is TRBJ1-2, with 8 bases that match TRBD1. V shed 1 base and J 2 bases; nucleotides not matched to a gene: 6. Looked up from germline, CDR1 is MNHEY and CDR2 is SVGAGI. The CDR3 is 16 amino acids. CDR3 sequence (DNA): TGTGCCAGCAGTTACTTGACAGGGGCCAGGAACTATGGCTACACCTTC. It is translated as CASSYLTGARNYGYTF.

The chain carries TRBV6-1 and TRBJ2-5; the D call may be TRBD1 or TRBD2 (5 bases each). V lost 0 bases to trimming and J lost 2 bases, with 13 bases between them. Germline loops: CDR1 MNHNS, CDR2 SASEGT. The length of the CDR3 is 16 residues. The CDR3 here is CASSEAEAWGQETQYF. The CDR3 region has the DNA TGTGCCAGCAGTGAAGCGGAGGCTTGGGGGCAAGAGACCCAGTACTTC.

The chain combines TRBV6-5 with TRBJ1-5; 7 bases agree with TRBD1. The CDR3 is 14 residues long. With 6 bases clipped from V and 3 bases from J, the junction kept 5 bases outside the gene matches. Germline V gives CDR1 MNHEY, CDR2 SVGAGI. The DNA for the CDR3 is TGTGCCAGCAGCTCACAGGGGTACAATCAGCCCCAGCATTTT. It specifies CASSSQGYNQPQHF.

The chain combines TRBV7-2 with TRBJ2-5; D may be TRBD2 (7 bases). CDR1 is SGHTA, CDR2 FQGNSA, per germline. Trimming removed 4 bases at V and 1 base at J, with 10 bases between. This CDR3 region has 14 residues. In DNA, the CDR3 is TGTGCCAGCAGCTCGCGGGGGCCCCAAGAGACCCAGTACTTC. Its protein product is CASSSRGPQETQYF.

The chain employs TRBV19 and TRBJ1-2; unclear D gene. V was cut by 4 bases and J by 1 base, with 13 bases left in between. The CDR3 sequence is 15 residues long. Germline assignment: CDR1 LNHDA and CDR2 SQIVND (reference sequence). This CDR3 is CASSTNPAVNYGYTF. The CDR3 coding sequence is TGTGCCAGTAGTACAAATCCCGCCGTTAACTATGGCTACACCTTC.

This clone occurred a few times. The CDR3 loop is CASSTGTGEPEQYF. CDR3 nucleotide sequence: TGCGCCAGCAGCACCGGGACAGGGGAACCCGAGCAGTACTTC. The V call is TRBV5-1, the J call TRBJ2-7, with 10 bases lining up with TRBD1. With V trimmed by 4 bases and J by 6 bases, 7 bases remained unmatched. Germline V CDR1 and CDR2: SGHRS, YFSETQ. The CDR3 runs 14 residues. Variable domain in full (rest from reference TRBV5-1 and TRBJ2-7): KAGVTQTPRYLIKTRGQQVTLSCSPISGHRSVSWYQQTPGQGLQFLFEYFSETQRNKGNFPGRFSGRQFSNSRSEMNVSTLELGDSALYLCASSTGTGEPEQYFGPGTRLTVT.

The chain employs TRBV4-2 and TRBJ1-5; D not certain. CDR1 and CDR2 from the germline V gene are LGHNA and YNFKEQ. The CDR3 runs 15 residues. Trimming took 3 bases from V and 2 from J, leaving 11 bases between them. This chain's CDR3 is CASSQYWAGNQPQHF. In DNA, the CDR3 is TGTGCCAGCAGCCAGTACTGGGCAGGCAATCAGCCCCAGCATTTT.

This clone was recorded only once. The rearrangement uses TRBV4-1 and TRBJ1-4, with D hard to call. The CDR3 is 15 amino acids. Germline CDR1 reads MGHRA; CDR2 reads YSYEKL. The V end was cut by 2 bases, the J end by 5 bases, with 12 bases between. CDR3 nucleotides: TGCGCCAGCAGCCAAACGGCCGCTTCAAATGAAAAACTGTTTTTT. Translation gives CASSQTAASNEKLFF.

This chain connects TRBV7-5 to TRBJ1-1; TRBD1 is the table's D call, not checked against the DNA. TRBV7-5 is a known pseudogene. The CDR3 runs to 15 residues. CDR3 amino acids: CVRSLGWGHDTEAFF. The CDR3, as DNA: TGTGTCAGAAGCTTAGGGTGGGGGCATGACACTGAAGCTTTCTTT.

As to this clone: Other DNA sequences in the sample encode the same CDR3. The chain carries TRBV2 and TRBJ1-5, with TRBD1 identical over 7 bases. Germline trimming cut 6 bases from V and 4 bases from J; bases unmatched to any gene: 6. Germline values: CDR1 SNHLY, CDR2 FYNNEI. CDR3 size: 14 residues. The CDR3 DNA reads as TGTGCCAGCAGCGACAGGGTTGGGAATCAGCCCCAGCATTTT. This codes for CASSDRVGNQPQHF.

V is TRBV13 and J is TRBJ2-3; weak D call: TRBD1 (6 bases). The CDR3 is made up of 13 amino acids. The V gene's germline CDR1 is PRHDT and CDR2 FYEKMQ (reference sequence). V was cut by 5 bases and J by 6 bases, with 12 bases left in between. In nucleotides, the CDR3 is TGTGCCAGCAGCATGAACAGGGTGGATACGCAGTATTTT. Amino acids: CASSMNRVDTQYF.

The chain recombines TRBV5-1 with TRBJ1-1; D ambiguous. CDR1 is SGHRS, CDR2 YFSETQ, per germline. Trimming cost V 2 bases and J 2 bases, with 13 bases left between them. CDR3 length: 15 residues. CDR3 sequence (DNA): TGCGCCAGCAGCTTTGCCGGCAGCTTCAACACTGAAGCTTTCTTT. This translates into CASSFAGSFNTEAFF.

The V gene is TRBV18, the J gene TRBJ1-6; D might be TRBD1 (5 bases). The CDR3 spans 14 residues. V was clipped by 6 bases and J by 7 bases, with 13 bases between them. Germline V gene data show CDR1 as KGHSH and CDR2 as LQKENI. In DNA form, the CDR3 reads TGTGCCAGCTCCCCGAGGGACCTGAATTCACCCCTCCACTTT. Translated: CASSPRDLNSPLHF.

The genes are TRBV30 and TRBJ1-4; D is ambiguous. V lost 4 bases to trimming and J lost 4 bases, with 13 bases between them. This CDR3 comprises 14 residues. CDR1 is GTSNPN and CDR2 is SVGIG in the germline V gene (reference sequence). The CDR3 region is CAWTARSSNEKLFF. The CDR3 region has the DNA TGTGCCTGGACCGCCCGGTCCAGTAATGAAAAACTGTTTTTT.

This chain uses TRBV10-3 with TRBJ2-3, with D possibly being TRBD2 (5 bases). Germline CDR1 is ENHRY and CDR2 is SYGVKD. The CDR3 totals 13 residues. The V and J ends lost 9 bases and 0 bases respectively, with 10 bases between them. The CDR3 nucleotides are TGTGCCATTCGTCGGGGTAGCACAGATACGCAGTATTTT. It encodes CAIRRGSTDTQYF.

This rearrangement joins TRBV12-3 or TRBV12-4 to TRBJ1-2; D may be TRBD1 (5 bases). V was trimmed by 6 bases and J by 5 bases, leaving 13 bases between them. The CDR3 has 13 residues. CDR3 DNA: TGTGCCAGCAGACCGACAGAGAGATATGGCTACACCTTC. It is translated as CASRPTERYGYTF.

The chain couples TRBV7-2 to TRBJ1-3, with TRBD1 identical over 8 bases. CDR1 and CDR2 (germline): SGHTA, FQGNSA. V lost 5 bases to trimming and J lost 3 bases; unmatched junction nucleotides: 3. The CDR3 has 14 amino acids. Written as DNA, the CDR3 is TGTGCCAGCAGCCCGACAGGGGTTGGAAACACCATATATTTT. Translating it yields CASSPTGVGNTIYF.

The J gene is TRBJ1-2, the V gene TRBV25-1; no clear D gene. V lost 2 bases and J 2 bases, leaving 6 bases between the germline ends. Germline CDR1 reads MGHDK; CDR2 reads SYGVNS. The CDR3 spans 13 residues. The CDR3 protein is CASSEIGNYGYTF. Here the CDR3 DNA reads TGTGCCAGCAGTGAAATAGGGAACTATGGCTACACCTTC.

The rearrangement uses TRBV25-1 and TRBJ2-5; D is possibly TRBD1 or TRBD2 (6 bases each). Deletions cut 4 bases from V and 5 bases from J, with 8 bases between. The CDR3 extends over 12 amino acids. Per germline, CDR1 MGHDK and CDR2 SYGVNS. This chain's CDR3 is CASSGRGETQYF. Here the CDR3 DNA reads TGTGCCAGCAGTGGGAGGGGGGAGACCCAGTACTTC.

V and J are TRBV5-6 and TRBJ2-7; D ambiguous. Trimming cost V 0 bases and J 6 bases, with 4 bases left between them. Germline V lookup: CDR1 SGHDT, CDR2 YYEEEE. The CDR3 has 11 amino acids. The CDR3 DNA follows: TGTGCCAGCAGCTTGGGTGGCGAGCAGTACTTC. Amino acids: CASSLGGEQYF.